Following are 11 T cell receptor beta chains from one sample sequenced in a study of blood T cells in healthy people across ages. PCR was performed a second time for about 6 to 11 cycles using a sample-barcoded 5' primer and a J-beta primer mix. TCRdb independently ran MiXCR on the 5' RACE reads; one entry per CDR3 protein. The sample yields over a million distinct CDR3 sequences, about 25% seen once. These data also formed part of another study, on T cells of mothers and their children.

Material: blood. These receptor sequences come from a girl aged 2-15 years in good health.

This clonotype was detected only a few times. V gene TRBV18 combines with J gene TRBJ2-5, with D maybe TRBD2 (5 bases). The CDR3 covers 14 residues. Germline V gives CDR1 KGHSH, CDR2 LQKENI. Trimming took 3 bases from V and 0 from J, leaving 8 bases between them. The CDR3 bases are TGTGCCAGCTCACCGGGAGTAAACCAAGAGACCCAGTACTTC. Residues: CASSPGVNQETQYF.

The chain has TRBV9 and TRBJ2-3; 9 bases match TRBD1. V shed 3 bases, J shed 5 bases, and the junction held 13 bases outside the gene matches. The germline V gene has CDR1 SGDLS and CDR2 YYNGEE. There are 17 residues in the CDR3. CDR3 DNA: TGTGCCAGCAGCGGACCTCCTTCGGGACAGGGTAAAGATACGCAGTATTTT. Translating gives CASSGPPSGQGKDTQYF.

In its sample, this clonotype was seen a few times. This sequence joins TRBV25-1 and TRBJ2-7; D is possibly TRBD1 or TRBD2 (5 bases each). The CDR3 is 14 residues long. V shed 4 bases and J shed 0 bases, with 10 bases lying between them. The germline gives CDR1 MGHDK, CDR2 SYGVNS. This chain's CDR3 is CASSAGRHSYEQYF. Written as DNA, the CDR3 is TGTGCCAGCAGTGCGGGGCGGCACTCCTACGAGCAGTACTTC.

The DNA for the CDR3 is TGTGCCAGCAGCGTAGATGAGACTAGCGGGAGTAATGAGCAGTTCTTC. It yields the protein CASSVDETSGSNEQFF. The chain recombines TRBV9 with TRBJ2-1, with 12 bases lining up with TRBD2. The germline gives CDR1 SGDLS, CDR2 YYNGEE. CDR3 length: 16 residues. Losses at the gene ends were 0 bases for V and 7 bases for J; bases not matched to a gene: 5.

For this clonotype: An end of the junction does not agree with germline; a read error may underlie this. The gene calls are TRBV7-9 and TRBJ2-5; D gene ambiguous. The CDR3 contains 15 residues. CDR1 and CDR2 (germline): SEHNR, FQNEAQ (reference sequence). CDR3 sequence reads: CANSLVRVMGETQYF. For the CDR3, the DNA is TGTGCCAACAGCTTAGTCCGAGTTATGGGGGAGACCCAGTACTTC.

This clonotype turned up a few times. The rearrangement joins TRBV3-1 to TRBJ1-2, with TRBD1 matching 7 bases. Germline loops: CDR1 LGHDT, CDR2 YNNKEL (reference sequence). The CDR3 is made up of 14 amino acids. V lost 4 bases, J lost 3 bases, and 5 bases stayed unmatched. The CDR3 region has the DNA TGTGCCAGCAGCCGAGCCCAGGGGGACTATGGCTACACCTTC. It is translated as CASSRAQGDYGYTF.

J is TRBJ2-4 and V is TRBV20-1; 7 bases map to TRBD2. Per the germline V gene, CDR1 is DFQATT and CDR2 is SNEGSKA (reference sequence). V dropped 5 bases and J dropped 6; count of bases not matched to a gene: 4. CDR3 length: 12 residues. CDR3 DNA sequence: TGCAGTGCTTCTTCGGGGGGAAACATTCAGTACTTC. This encodes CSASSGGNIQYF.

This clonotype was seen a handful of times. This chain joins TRBV6-2 or TRBV6-3 and TRBJ2-5, with D tentatively TRBD2 (5 bases). The end of the DNA aligns better with TRBJ2-1, so the J call may be wrong. The CDR3 runs 16 residues. Germline V gene lookup returns CDR1 MNHEY and CDR2 SVGEGT. The CDR3 sequence is CASSRPSGVPSNEQFF. As DNA, the CDR3 is TGTGCCAGCAGTAGGCCGAGCGGCGTCCCCTCCAATGAGCAGTTCTTC.

The V gene is TRBV29-1, the J gene TRBJ2-1; possibly TRBD1 for D (6 bases). The V end lost 1 base, the J end lost 10 bases, and 8 bases lay between the germline ends. The CDR3 has 11 residues. Germline V gives CDR1 SQVTM, CDR2 ANQGSEA. The DNA for the CDR3 is TGCAGCGTTGAAGGCGGACAGGAGCAGTTCTTC. Residues: CSVEGGQEQFF.

The chain has TRBV12-3 or TRBV12-4 and TRBJ2-1, with TRBD2 identical over 13 bases. The CDR3 contains 14 residues. Trimming cost V 11 bases and J 8 bases; bases outside gene matches: 9. The CDR3 sequence is CAGQTSGGAYEQFF. In DNA form, the CDR3 reads TGTGCCGGCCAAACTAGCGGGGGGGCCTATGAGCAGTTCTTC.

This clonotype was recorded a few times. The chain is built from TRBV2 and TRBJ2-6; no clear D. CDR1 is SNHLY, CDR2 FYNNEI, per germline. The CDR3 loop spans 13 amino acids. Trimming shortened V by 5 bases and J by 3 bases, and 5 bases separated the two germline ends. CDR3 residues: CASSSDGANVLTF. CDR3 DNA: TGTGCCAGCAGTTCAGATGGGGCCAACGTCCTGACTTTC.